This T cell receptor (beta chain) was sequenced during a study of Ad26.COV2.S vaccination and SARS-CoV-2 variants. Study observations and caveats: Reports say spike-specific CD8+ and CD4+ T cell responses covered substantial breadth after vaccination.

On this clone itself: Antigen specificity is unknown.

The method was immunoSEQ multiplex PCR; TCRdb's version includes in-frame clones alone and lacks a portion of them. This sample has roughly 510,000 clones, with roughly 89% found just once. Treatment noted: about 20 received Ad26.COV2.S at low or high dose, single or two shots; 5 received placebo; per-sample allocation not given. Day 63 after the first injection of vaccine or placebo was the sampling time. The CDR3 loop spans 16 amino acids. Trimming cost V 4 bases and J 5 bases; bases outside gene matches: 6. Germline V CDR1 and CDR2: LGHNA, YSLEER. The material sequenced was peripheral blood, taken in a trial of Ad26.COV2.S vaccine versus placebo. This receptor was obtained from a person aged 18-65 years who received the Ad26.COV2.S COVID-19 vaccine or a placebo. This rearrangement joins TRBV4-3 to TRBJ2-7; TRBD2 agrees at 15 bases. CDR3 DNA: TGCGCCAGCAGCCGAGGACTAGCGGGAGGGATTGACGAGCAGTACTTC. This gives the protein CASSRGLAGGIDEQYF.